A selection of T cell receptor beta chains follows, all from one sample in a study of CD8+ T cells in alopecia areata. Assay: immunoSEQ multiplex PCR; the TCRdb copy retains only in-frame clones and omits some. The sample includes about 82,000 clones, roughly 51% of them seen just once. Input material: NKG2D-high CD8+ T cells sorted from blood. The receptors were gathered from a human donor with alopecia areata. Each CDR3 is given with its conserved first and last residue. The D gene is left open where the match is weak. Size is stated for part of the rows, as once, few or many counts, or as a class when the clone is expanded.

cdr3_nt cdr3_aa d_call v_call clone_size j_call
TGCAGCTCCAAGCCGACAGGGGGGGCAGATACGCAGTATTTT CSSKPTGGADTQYF TRBD1 TRBV29-1 NA TRBJ2-3
TGTGCCAGCAGTTTGTTACAGCCCTTAGGAGAGCAGTACTTC CASSLLQPLGEQYF NA TRBV28 NA TRBJ2-7
TGTGCCAGCAGTCCCCGGGGCTCGAACACCGGGGAGCTGTTTTTT CASSPRGSNTGELFF NA TRBV11-3 few TRBJ2-2
TGTGCCAGCAGCCGTGGACAGGGAGGGCGCAATGAGCAGTTCTTC CASSRGQGGRNEQFF NA TRBV7-8 NA TRBJ2-1
TGTGCCAGCAGCGGAGGACAGAGCTCTCACAATGAGCAGTTCTTC CASSGGQSSHNEQFF NA TRBV9 NA TRBJ2-1
TGTGCCAGCAGCGTCTCAGCCGGGGAGCTGTTTTTT CASSVSAGELFF NA TRBV9 NA TRBJ2-2
TGCGCCAGCAGCCATCAACTACAGGAGCCCGGAAAGACCCAGTACTTC CASSHQLQEPGKTQYF NA TRBV5-1 NA TRBJ2-5
TGTGCCAGCAGCCGAGGGTACGAGCAGTACTTC CASSRGYEQYF NA TRBV27 once TRBJ2-7
TGTGCCAGCAGCTGGCGGACGGAAATGGTGTCCCAGTACTTC CASSWRTEMVSQYF NA TRBV5-6 few TRBJ2-5
TGCGCCAGCAGCCAAGGACAGGAGCCCCAGCATTTT CASSQGQEPQHF NA TRBV4-1 few TRBJ1-5
TGTGCCAGCAGGCCACCCGGGACGGGCTACGAGCAGTACTTC CASRPPGTGYEQYF NA TRBV6-5 few TRBJ2-7
TGTGCCAGCAACCTAGGGGGGACGGGTCAGCCCCAGCATTTT CASNLGGTGQPQHF NA TRBV5-6 NA TRBJ1-5
TGCAGCGTCTCTCCGCGGTTTGGCTCCTACAATGAGCAGTTCTTC CSVSPRFGSYNEQFF NA TRBV29-1 NA TRBJ2-1
TGTGCCAGCAGCGCCGGGGGGCTCAATGAGCAGTTCTTC CASSAGGLNEQFF NA TRBV9 NA TRBJ2-1
TGTGCCAGCAGTCCCAGGGGGGCCTCCTACGAGCAGTACTTC CASSPRGASYEQYF NA TRBV27 NA TRBJ2-7
TGTGCCAGCAGCCCTAGGCGTGTCCGCGGAGTATACGAGCAGTACTTC CASSPRRVRGVYEQYF NA TRBV5-4 NA TRBJ2-7
TGTGCCTGGAGTTGGGGGTCCGGGGAGCTGTTTTTT CAWSWGSGELFF NA TRBV30 NA TRBJ2-2
TGTGCCAGCAGCCGAGAAGTCGGATACTATGGCTACACCTTC CASSREVGYYGYTF NA TRBV7-2 few TRBJ1-2
TGTGCCAGCAGTTGGGGGACTAGCGGGAGCGATGAGCAGTTCTTC CASSWGTSGSDEQFF TRBD2 TRBV27 NA TRBJ2-1
TGTGCCAGCAGCTTTGGGGTAGAGACCCAGTACTTC CASSFGVETQYF NA TRBV7-2 NA TRBJ2-5
TGTGCCAGCAGTCAGCCGGGACCCAGAAAACTAGATACGCAGTATTTT CASSQPGPRKLDTQYF NA TRBV28 few TRBJ2-3
TGTGCCGGCGGGGGGGCGATAGATACGCAGTATTTT CAGGGAIDTQYF TRBD2 TRBV30 NA TRBJ2-3
TGTGCCAGCAGCTTGTTTGTGGGACAGGGGGCGCTGGAGCAGTACTTC CASSLFVGQGALEQYF TRBD1 TRBV11-2 NA TRBJ2-7
TGTGCCACTGGCCCACTTTCGGGCACTGAAGCTTTCTTT CATGPLSGTEAFF NA TRBV10-3 few TRBJ1-1
TGTGCCAGTAGTTTGGGACAGGGCTACGAGCAGTACTTC CASSLGQGYEQYF TRBD1 TRBV19 NA TRBJ2-7
TGCAGCGTTGATTCCGGGGGTGATACGCAGTATTTT CSVDSGGDTQYF NA TRBV29-1 NA TRBJ2-3
TGTGCCAGCAGCTTCCTATTGGATACGCAGTATTTT CASSFLLDTQYF NA TRBV7-6 NA TRBJ2-3
TGCGCCAGCAGCCGCACACTAGCGGGAGCATACAATGAGCAGTTCTTC CASSRTLAGAYNEQFF TRBD2 TRBV4-3 NA TRBJ2-1
TGTGCCAGCAGTGGCGACAGGGGAAGCTACGAGCAGTACTTC CASSGDRGSYEQYF TRBD1 TRBV2 NA TRBJ2-7
TGTGCCAGCAGTTCTGCGGCCGGGAGGAATGAGCAGTTCTTC CASSSAAGRNEQFF TRBD2 TRBV27 NA TRBJ2-1
TGTGCCAGCAGTGAGGTTGAGCAGTACTTC CASSEVEQYF NA TRBV2 NA TRBJ2-7
TGTGCCAGCAGCTTCGGGTCGGAGACCCAGTACTTC CASSFGSETQYF NA TRBV5-6 NA TRBJ2-5
TGCAGCGTTGAAGAGCCTCGCTTCGCGAACACCGGGGAGCTGTTTTTT CSVEEPRFANTGELFF NA TRBV29-1 NA TRBJ2-2
TGCAGCGTTGAAGCTACTAGCGGGAGAAGTTTCTACAATGAGCAGTTCTTC CSVEATSGRSFYNEQFF TRBD2 TRBV29-1 few TRBJ2-1
TGTGCCAGCAGCGCCGATTTAACGGCATCCGTAGAGCACTTC CASSADLTASVEHF NA TRBV9 NA TRBJ2-7
TGTGCCAGCAGTTTATCGAATGGCAGGGCTACAGATACGCAGTATTTT CASSLSNGRATDTQYF NA TRBV27 NA TRBJ2-3
TGTGCCAGCAGCGAACTAGAACTGTCCCAAGCGGATGAGACCCAGTACTTC CASSELELSQADETQYF NA TRBV7-8 once TRBJ2-5
TGTGCCAGCAGCCATGTAAGGGGAGACGAGCAGTACTTC CASSHVRGDEQYF NA TRBV28 once TRBJ2-7
TGTGCCAGCAGCCTTCCGACAGGGAAAGAGACCCAGTACTTC CASSLPTGKETQYF TRBD1 TRBV7-9 NA TRBJ2-5
TGCGCCAGCAGCAGGGACCGTTCGGACGAGCAGTACTTC CASSRDRSDEQYF NA TRBV5-1 few TRBJ2-7
TGTGCCTTGGAGGGACGAGGCTCCTACGAGCAGTACTTC CALEGRGSYEQYF NA TRBV30 NA TRBJ2-7
TGCGCCAGCAGCCGGGACAGGGGGCAGCCCCAGCATTTT CASSRDRGQPQHF TRBD1 TRBV4-1 few TRBJ1-5
TGTGCCAGCAGTTTAACGCCTTCCTCCCTAGCGGGAGTTTACAATGAGCAGTTCTTC CASSLTPSSLAGVYNEQFF TRBD2 TRBV27 NA TRBJ2-1
TGTGCCAGCAGCATAGACAGGAACACTGAAGCTTTCTTT CASSIDRNTEAFF NA TRBV28 NA TRBJ1-1
TGCAGCGCCGATCTTGGGGCTCAGCAAGAGACCCAGTACTTC CSADLGAQQETQYF NA TRBV29-1 few TRBJ2-5
TGTGCCTGGAGTGCCGGGACTAGCGGTTACAATGAGCAGTTCTTC CAWSAGTSGYNEQFF TRBD2 TRBV30 NA TRBJ2-1
TGTGCCAGCAGTGACGGCCTTCAGATGGCCCAGCATTTT CASSDGLQMAQHF NA TRBV2 NA TRBJ1-5
TGTGCCAGCAGCGGACGGGACGGTAGCTCCTACGAGCAGTACTTC CASSGRDGSSYEQYF NA TRBV5-6 NA TRBJ2-7
TGCGCCAGCAGCTTGGTTGGGGGAGCCAGTGGCGCTAGCACAGATACGCAGTATTTT CASSLVGGASGASTDTQYF NA TRBV5-1 once TRBJ2-3
TGCGCCAGCAGCCATAGGGGGGGGAATTCTACAGATACGCAGTATTTT CASSHRGGNSTDTQYF NA TRBV4-1 once TRBJ2-3
TGTGCCAGCAGCTTGGATGGGGACAGGGGCGACTCTAACTATGGCTACACCTTC CASSLDGDRGDSNYGYTF TRBD1 TRBV5-6 NA TRBJ1-2
TGTGCCAGCGGAAGGGCCGGCGGCACAGATACGCAGTATTTT CASGRAGGTDTQYF NA TRBV28 NA TRBJ2-3
TGTGCCAGCCTTGGGACACCAGAGACCCAGTACTTC CASLGTPETQYF NA TRBV25-1 NA TRBJ2-5